The 30 T cell receptor beta chains in this list originate from one sample, sequenced in a study of T cell clones after liver transplantation (dated by TCRdb to between 2017 and 2020). The library was generated by the immunoSEQ multiplex PCR assay. Here the immuneACCESS table is served through TCRdb, limited to in-frame sequences with V and J called. Missing clones are a known gap in these copies; in checked studies unresolved V genes cover under half, and the rest lacks a known reason. Present in this sample are about 80,000 clones, roughly 80% of which were seen just once. The biggest ten clones account for approximately 0.47% of the sample. Source: CD4+ T cells from blood, taken roughly 3.5 years after liver transplant. The receptor set was obtained from a human patient who received a liver transplant. After a transplant, some of the T cells may come from the graft donor.

This clone was observed a few times. The chain combines TRBV7-3 with TRBJ2-2; weak D call: TRBD2 (5 bases). V was cut by 5 bases and J by 2 bases, with 21 bases left in between. CDR1 is SGHTA, CDR2 FQGTGA, per germline. The CDR3 has 18 amino acids. This CDR3 reads CASSPHLLRAANTGELFF. In DNA form, the CDR3 reads TGTGCCAGCAGCCCCCACCTCCTTCGAGCGGCTAACACCGGGGAGCTGTTTTTT.

The rearrangement joins TRBV5-4 to TRBJ1-2, with TRBD1 matching 8 bases. The trim removed 4 bases at V and 3 bases at J, leaving 8 bases unmatched. The CDR3 totals 15 residues. Germline CDR1 SGHNT, CDR2 YYREEE (reference sequence). The CDR3 spells CASSGGQGFHYGYTF. The CDR3 DNA reads as TGTGCCAGCAGCGGTGGACAGGGTTTTCACTATGGCTACACCTTC.

This rearrangement joins TRBV6-5 to TRBJ2-7; 10 bases agree with TRBD1. Per the germline V gene, CDR1 is MNHEY and CDR2 is SVGAGI. The CDR3 sequence is 14 residues long. Trimming at V came to 6 bases and at J to 3 bases, leaving 5 bases not matched to a gene. CDR3 DNA: TGTGCCAGCAGGCCGGGACAGGGGTTCTACGAGCAGTACTTC. It codes for CASRPGQGFYEQYF.

CDR3 nucleotides: TGTGCCTGGAGGGAGAAGGGTACTATGCGGGCCTACGAGCAGTACTTC. The encoded protein is CAWREKGTMRAYEQYF. This chain links TRBV30 with TRBJ2-7, with a tentative D call TRBD2 (5 bases). Germline lookup yields CDR1 GTSNPN and CDR2 SVGIG (reference sequence). The CDR3 covers 16 residues. Trimming left V 3 bases short and J 2 bases short, with 20 bases between.

The chain has TRBV27 and TRBJ2-6; D uncertain. Trimming took 5 bases from V and 3 from J, leaving 8 bases between them. Germline V gene data show CDR1 as MNHEY and CDR2 as SMNVEV (reference sequence). The CDR3 length is 14 residues. CDR3 amino acids: CASSGLYGANVLTF. The CDR3 nucleotides read TGTGCCAGCAGTGGGCTTTATGGGGCCAACGTCCTGACTTTC.

The V gene is TRBV10-3, the J gene TRBJ2-3, with 11 nucleotides matching TRBD2. Per germline, CDR1 ENHRY and CDR2 SYGVKD. Trimming took 6 bases from V and 3 from J; bases not matched to a gene: 5. The CDR3 has 15 amino acids. The CDR3, as DNA: TGTGCCATCAGGCCGGGACTAGCGGATACAGATACGCAGTATTTT. This gives the protein CAIRPGLADTDTQYF.

The CDR3 sequence is CASSQDWASGSPKQFF. The CDR3, as DNA: TGCGCCAGCAGCCAAGATTGGGCTAGCGGGAGTCCTAAGCAGTTCTTC. The chain has TRBV4-1 and TRBJ2-1; TRBD2 agrees at 10 bases. The CDR3 runs to 16 residues. Germline values: CDR1 MGHRA, CDR2 YSYEKL. V gave up 0 bases and J gave up 11 bases; unmatched junction bases: 10.

The CDR3 is CASSIGRRRTYQPQHF. In DNA, the CDR3 is TGTGCCAGTAGTATCGGCAGGCGGCGTACGTATCAGCCCCAGCATTTT. The chain links TRBV19 to TRBJ1-5, with D uncertain. The germline gives CDR1 LNHDA, CDR2 SQIVND (reference sequence). V was clipped by 3 bases and J by 5 bases, with 17 bases between them. This CDR3 contains 16 residues.

The chain employs TRBV6-6 and TRBJ2-5, with 7 bases aligning to TRBD1. CDR1 is MNHNY and CDR2 is SVGAGI in the germline V gene (reference sequence). The CDR3 contains 15 residues. The trim removed 6 bases at V and 3 bases at J, leaving 10 bases unmatched. CDR3 sequence (DNA): TGTGCCAGCAGGATACAGGGGACGGGGAAAGAGACCCAGTACTTC. Translation gives CASRIQGTGKETQYF.

The gene calls are TRBV19 and TRBJ2-1; D perhaps matches TRBD2 (6 bases). The CDR3 sequence is 12 residues long. Trimming shortened V by 1 base and J by 16 bases, and 14 bases separated the two germline ends. In germline, CDR1 is LNHDA, CDR2 SQIVND (reference sequence). CDR3 protein: CASSIGGERAFF. As DNA, the CDR3 is TGTGCCAGTAGTATAGGGGGGGAAAGGGCTTTCTTC.

V usage is TRBV28 and J usage is TRBJ2-3, with TRBD2 as a possible D gene (6 bases). Germline V lookup: CDR1 MDHEN, CDR2 SYDVKM. Trimming removed 0 bases from V and 8 bases from J, with 15 bases in between. The CDR3 sequence is 15 residues long. DNA of the CDR3: TGTGCCAGCAGTTTATGGCGGGGCGAGGAGGTTACGCAGTATTTT. Its translation: CASSLWRGEEVTQYF.

This chain connects TRBV4-1 to TRBJ2-1; TRBD1 is a possible D gene (5 bases). This CDR3 has 16 residues. V lost 1 base, J lost 7 bases, and 17 bases lay in between. Germline values: CDR1 MGHRA, CDR2 YSYEKL. CDR3 coding DNA: TGCGCCAGCAGCCAAGTGCAGGGCCCGAACCCGAATGAGCAGTTCTTC. This gives the protein CASSQVQGPNPNEQFF.

The rearrangement joins TRBV2 to TRBJ2-7, with a possible D match to TRBD1 (5 bases). V was clipped by 1 base and J by 4 bases, with 11 bases between them. This CDR3 comprises 14 residues. The germline V gene has CDR1 SNHLY and CDR2 FYNNEI. In nucleotides, the CDR3 is TGTGCCAGCAGTGAAGTCGGACAAAATTACGAGCAGTACTTC. Its protein is CASSEVGQNYEQYF.

The chain employs TRBV5-1 and TRBJ1-5, with a tentative D call TRBD1 (5 bases). The V gene's germline CDR1 is SGHRS and CDR2 YFSETQ. The CDR3 loop spans 14 amino acids. V gave up 0 bases and J gave up 2 bases, with 6 bases separating them. The CDR3 reads CASSLEQGNQPQHF. CDR3 nucleotide sequence: TGCGCCAGCAGCTTGGAACAGGGCAATCAGCCCCAGCATTTT.

This sequence joins TRBV6-1 and TRBJ1-4, with 10 bases that match TRBD1. CDR1 is MNHNS, CDR2 SASEGT, per germline. After removal of 2 bases from V and 7 bases from J, the junction contained 1 base not matched to a gene. This CDR3 is built from 14 residues. CDR3 DNA sequence: TGTGCCAGCAGTGAATGGACAGGGGGTGAAAAACTGTTTTTT. Protein sequence: CASSEWTGGEKLFF.

The CDR3 region has the DNA TGCGCCAGCAGCCCCCTAGCGGGAGTCTCCAATGAGCAGTTCTTC. Encoded protein: CASSPLAGVSNEQFF. The J gene is TRBJ2-1, the V gene TRBV5-1; the match to TRBD2 covers 10 bases. With V trimmed by 4 bases and J by 6 bases, 7 bases remained unmatched. The germline V gene has CDR1 SGHRS and CDR2 YFSETQ. This CDR3 region has 15 residues.

The count of this clone is one. V usage is TRBV28 and J usage is TRBJ1-5, with TRBD1 matching over 9 bases. This CDR3 has 14 residues. J gave up 5 bases and V 6 bases, and 5 bases lay outside the gene matches. CDR1 is MDHEN and CDR2 is SYDVKM in the germline V gene. The CDR3 loop reads CASSPGTGHQPQHF. As DNA, the CDR3 is TGTGCCAGCAGCCCCGGGACAGGGCATCAGCCCCAGCATTTT.

This clone has only one observation. The rearrangement uses TRBV28 and TRBJ1-5; D is perhaps TRBD1 (5 bases). V lost 8 bases to trimming and J lost 4 bases, with 12 bases between them. There are 13 residues in the CDR3. The germline V gene encodes CDR1 MDHEN and CDR2 SYDVKM. CDR3 in DNA: TGTGCCAGCCATTGGGGGGGTAATCAGCCCCAGCATTTT. Translation: CASHWGGNQPQHF. Looking up the rest from reference TRBV28 and TRBJ1-5 gives the full variable domain: DVKVTQSSRYLVKRTGEKVFLECVQDMDHENMFWYRQDPGLGLRLIYFSYDVKMKEKGDIPEGYSVSREKKERFSLILESASTNQTSMYLCASHWGGNQPQHFGDGTRLSIL.

This clone was counted between two and nine times. V usage is TRBV19 and J usage is TRBJ1-3; D gene unclear. This CDR3 is 15 amino acids long. Trimming left V 10 bases short and J 0 bases short, with 16 bases between. CDR1 and CDR2 from the germline V gene are LNHDA and SQIVND (reference sequence). This CDR3 reads CATTPEASSGNTIYF. The CDR3 DNA follows: TGTGCCACCACACCCGAGGCTTCCTCTGGAAACACCATATATTTT.

The chain combines TRBV28 with TRBJ2-3; TRBD2 might be the D (6 bases). The germline V gene encodes CDR1 MDHEN and CDR2 SYDVKM. The V and J ends lost 6 bases and 6 bases respectively, with 28 bases between them. CDR3 size: 18 residues. The DNA of the CDR3 is TGTGCCAGCAGGTCTACTACATTCGGTCTAGCAAGCGGGGATACGCAGTATTTT. It is translated as CASRSTTFGLASGDTQYF. Filled out from reference TRBV28 and TRBJ2-3, the complete variable domain reads DVKVTQSSRYLVKRTGEKVFLECVQDMDHENMFWYRQDPGLGLRLIYFSYDVKMKEKGDIPEGYSVSREKKERFSLILESASTNQTSMYLCASRSTTFGLASGDTQYFGPGTRLTVL.

This chain connects TRBV7-2 to TRBJ2-7; D unclear. Trimming left V 1 base short and J 5 bases short, with 6 bases between. The CDR3 contains 12 residues. Looked up from germline, CDR1 is SGHTA and CDR2 is FQGNSA. DNA of the CDR3: TGTGCCAGCAGCTTAGACCGTAACGAGCAGTACTTC. It is translated as CASSLDRNEQYF.

This rearrangement joins TRBV5-1 to TRBJ2-5; 8 nucleotides match TRBD1. The CDR3 is made up of 15 amino acids. Germline trimming cut 4 bases from V and 5 bases from J; bases unmatched to any gene: 10. CDR1 and CDR2 from the germline V gene are SGHRS and YFSETQ. CDR3 in DNA: TGCGCCAGCAGCCCATACAGGACAGGGATTGAGACCCAGTACTTC. This codes for CASSPYRTGIETQYF.

J is TRBJ2-2 and V is TRBV9, with D uncertain. Germline V CDR1 and CDR2: SGDLS, YYNGEE. The CDR3 totals 16 residues. The V end was cut by 3 bases, the J end by 3 bases, with 15 bases between. CDR3 region: CASSAPTGRYTGELFF. As DNA, the CDR3 is TGTGCCAGCAGCGCTCCCACCGGGCGTTACACCGGGGAGCTGTTTTTT.

The CDR3, as DNA: TGTGCCAGCACCCTTGATCATGGAAACACCATATATTTT. Its protein is CASTLDHGNTIYF. The V gene is TRBV5-6, the J gene TRBJ1-3, with no clear D. Germline CDR1 is SGHDT and CDR2 is YYEEEE. The germline V and J ends were trimmed by 6 bases and 3 bases, with 10 bases remaining between them. The CDR3 contains 13 residues. Using reference TRBV5-6 and TRBJ1-3 for the parts outside the CDR3, the full variable domain is DAGVTQSPTHLIKTRGQQVTLRCSPKSGHDTVSWYQQALGQGPQFIFQYYEEEERQRGNFPDRFSGHQFPNYSSELNVNALLLGDSALYLCASTLDHGNTIYFGEGSWLTVV.

V usage is TRBV18 and J usage is TRBJ1-5, with D possibly matching TRBD1 (6 bases). V was cut by 3 bases and J by 5 bases, with 14 bases left in between. Germline CDR1 reads KGHSH; CDR2 reads LQKENI. The CDR3 totals 15 residues. The CDR3 nucleotides are TGTGCCAGCTCACCGAACACGGGGGCCGATCAGCCCCAGCATTTT. Translated, it gives CASSPNTGADQPQHF.

J is TRBJ2-5 and V is TRBV5-3, with D maybe TRBD2 (5 bases). TRBV5-3 is reported as an ORF; its role is uncertain. V dropped 8 bases and J dropped 3 bases, with 8 bases sitting between them. This CDR3 is 11 amino acids long. Here the CDR3 DNA reads TGTGCCAGGGGAGACGAAGAGACCCAGTACTTC. Translation: CARGDEETQYF.

V is TRBV6-6 and J is TRBJ1-2; 9 positions match TRBD1. The germline V gene encodes CDR1 MNHNY and CDR2 SVGAGI (reference sequence). The CDR3 covers 13 residues. V dropped 7 bases and J dropped 8; count of bases not matched to a gene: 8. The CDR3 sequence is CASNLQGAAGYTF. The CDR3 nucleotides read TGTGCCAGCAATCTACAGGGGGCAGCCGGCTACACCTTC.

This chain joins TRBV28 and TRBJ1-3; no definite D call. Germline CDR1 and CDR2: MDHEN and SYDVKM. This CDR3 is built from 14 residues. V dropped 8 bases and J dropped 0 bases, with 11 bases sitting between them. The CDR3 here is CASLDTHSGNTIYF. In DNA, the CDR3 is TGTGCCAGCCTAGACACCCACTCTGGAAACACCATATATTTT.

The chain uses TRBV4-1 and TRBJ2-3; 9 bases are shared with TRBD2. Germline V gene lookup returns CDR1 MGHRA and CDR2 YSYEKL. The CDR3 runs 18 residues. J gave up 0 bases and V 1 base, and 8 bases lay outside the gene matches. The CDR3 sequence: CASSQVGLGTSSTDTQYF. The DNA for the CDR3 is TGCGCCAGCAGCCAAGTTGGGTTAGGGACTAGCAGCACAGATACGCAGTATTTT.

The chain links TRBV5-1 to TRBJ2-5; 7 positions match TRBD1. The V gene end was trimmed by 0 bases and the J gene end by 2 bases; junction bases not matched to a gene: 4. The CDR3 totals 15 residues. The V gene's germline CDR1 is SGHRS and CDR2 YFSETQ. The CDR3 protein is CASSLDRGEQETQYF. In nucleotides, the CDR3 is TGCGCCAGCAGCTTGGACAGGGGAGAGCAAGAGACCCAGTACTTC.